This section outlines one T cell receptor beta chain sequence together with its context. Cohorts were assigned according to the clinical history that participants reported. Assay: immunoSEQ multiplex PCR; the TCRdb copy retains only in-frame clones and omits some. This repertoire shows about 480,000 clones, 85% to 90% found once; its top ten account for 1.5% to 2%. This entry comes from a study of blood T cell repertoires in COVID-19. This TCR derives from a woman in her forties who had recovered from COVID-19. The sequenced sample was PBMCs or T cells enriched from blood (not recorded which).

Here the CDR3 reads CASSESMAGDEQYF. CDR3 sequence (DNA): TGTGCCAGCAGCGAGAGCATGGCGGGAGACGAGCAGTACTTC. This chain links TRBV7-2 with TRBJ2-7; 7 nucleotides align to TRBD2. Germline V gives CDR1 SGHTA, CDR2 FQGNSA. The CDR3 has 14 amino acids. J gave up 5 bases and V 5 bases, and 9 bases lay outside the gene matches.